A single sample gave rise to the 19 T cell receptor beta chains below, sequenced in a study of vaccination and CD4 T cells after COVID-19. Treatment: approximately nine-day PBMC culture with coronavirus spike peptide pools or control peptides (ViraFEST assay). Oncomine TCR Beta short-read sequencing was applied to DNA from cultured CD4+ T cells. TCRdb re-derived calls from the PCR reads in MiXCR, one entry per CDR3 protein. The sample has about 13,000 distinct CDR3 sequences, approximately 60% seen once. No antigens are known for them. Sequenced material: CD4+ T cells from blood, cultured in vitro. The source of these receptors is a human donor who had recovered from COVID-19.

The chain combines TRBV20-1 with TRBJ1-5, with TRBD1 matching over 9 bases. This CDR3 has 15 amino acids. J lost 0 bases, V lost 8 bases, and 8 bases had no gene match. Germline CDR1 reads DFQATT; CDR2 reads SNEGSKA (reference sequence). CDR3 residues: CSSGQGGYSNQPQHF. As DNA, the CDR3 is TGCAGTTCGGGACAGGGCGGTTATAGCAATCAGCCCCAGCATTTT.

There are a few counts of this clonotype. The genes are TRBV7-3 and TRBJ1-1; D uncertain. Per germline, CDR1 SGHTA and CDR2 FQGTGA. This CDR3 region has 13 residues. V lost 4 bases and J 0 bases, leaving 6 bases between the germline ends. CDR3 nucleotides: TGTGCCAGCAGCTCTCAGGTGAACACTGAAGCTTTCTTT. This sequence encodes CASSSQVNTEAFF.

This clonotype was recorded once. The chain is built from TRBV11-3 and TRBJ2-2; D could derive from TRBD1 or TRBD2 (6 bases each). CDR3 length equals 14 residues. CDR1 and CDR2 (germline): SGHNT, YENEEA. The V gene lost 2 bases and the J gene lost 6 bases, with 10 bases spanning the gap. CDR3 residues: CASSLFRGPGELFF. Written as DNA, the CDR3 is TGTGCCAGCAGCTTATTTCGGGGGCCCGGGGAGCTGTTTTTT.

The rearrangement joins TRBV23-1 to TRBJ1-6, with a tentative D call TRBD1 (5 bases). TRBV23-1 belongs to the ORF category, with a function that is uncertain. The CDR3 consists of 15 residues. With 4 bases removed from V and 7 bases from J, the gap between germline ends came to 14 bases. CDR3 amino acids: CASSPSGGDNSPLHF. The CDR3, as DNA: TGCGCCAGCAGTCCCTCGGGGGGAGACAATTCACCCCTCCACTTT.

This chain connects TRBV20-1 to TRBJ2-4, with 7 bases fitting TRBD1. CDR3 length: 13 residues. CDR1 and CDR2 (germline): DFQATT, SNEGSKA (reference sequence). V was pared by 6 bases and J by 3 bases, with 5 bases of the junction left unmatched. The CDR3: CSAIRDSKNIQYF. In DNA form, the CDR3 reads TGCAGTGCAATTCGGGACAGCAAAAACATTCAGTACTTC.

The J gene is TRBJ1-5, the V gene TRBV7-6; tentative D call: TRBD1 (5 bases). V was trimmed by 2 bases and J by 2 bases, leaving 13 bases between them. From germline, CDR1 is SGHVS and CDR2 FNYEAQ. This CDR3 is built from 16 residues. CDR3 region: CASSLSGGSRNQPQHF. The CDR3 region has the DNA TGTGCCAGCAGCTTAAGCGGGGGGTCTCGCAATCAGCCCCAGCATTTT.

This clonotype has a handful of counts. This rearrangement joins TRBV27 to TRBJ1-2; weak D call: TRBD1 (5 bases). V was clipped by 5 bases and J by 5 bases, with 9 bases between them. Germline V gene sequence: CDR1 MNHEY, CDR2 SMNVEV (reference sequence). This CDR3 contains 12 residues. The DNA of the CDR3 is TGTGCCAGCAGTGAGGGGCGGTATGGCTACACCTTC. Its protein is CASSEGRYGYTF.

V usage is TRBV7-9 and J usage is TRBJ2-3, with 14 bases fitting TRBD2. Germline-derived CDR1 and CDR2 are SEHNR and FQNEAQ (reference sequence). The trim removed 4 bases at V and 4 bases at J, leaving 13 bases unmatched. The CDR3 consists of 19 residues. The CDR3: CASSSPFPGLAGAPDTQYF. In nucleotides, the CDR3 is TGTGCCAGCAGCTCCCCCTTTCCGGGACTAGCGGGAGCCCCAGATACGCAGTATTTT.

The V call is TRBV18, the J call TRBJ2-3; D perhaps matches TRBD2 (7 bases). CDR3 length: 15 amino acids. Germline loops: CDR1 KGHSH, CDR2 LQKENI. V was shortened by 1 base and J by 1 base, with 9 bases between the two germline ends. The CDR3 DNA sequence: TGTGCCAGCTCACCACGCGGGGGCGGCACAGATACGCAGTATTTT. Its translation: CASSPRGGGTDTQYF.

In regard to this clonotype: One end of the junction fails to match germline, which may point to a read error. The chain is built from TRBV11-3 and TRBJ2-5; 10 nucleotides agree with TRBD2. From germline, CDR1 is SGHNT and CDR2 YENEEA. The CDR3 spans 16 residues. The CDR3 protein is CASSLVSGGVQEAQYF. CDR3 coding DNA: TGTGCCAGCAGCTTAGTCAGCGGGGGGGTACAAGAGGCCCAGTACTTC. Complete variable domain (other parts from reference TRBV11-3 and TRBJ2-5): EAGVVQSPRYKIIEKKQPVAFWCNPISGHNTLYWYLQNLGQGPELLIRYENEEAVDDSQLPKDRFSAERLKGVDSTLKIQPAELGDSAVYLCASSLVSGGVQEAQYFGPGTRLLVL.

The rearrangement links TRBV7-2 to TRBJ2-3; TRBD1 aligns across 7 bases. The CDR3 runs to 15 residues. J gave up 0 bases and V 2 bases, and 2 bases lay outside the gene matches. Germline V lookup: CDR1 SGHTA, CDR2 FQGNSA. CDR3 sequence: CASSLQGVSTDTQYF. CDR3 bases: TGTGCCAGCAGCTTACAGGGGGTTAGCACAGATACGCAGTATTTT.

This clonotype was observed a few times. The chain has TRBV6-1 and TRBJ2-5; 7 bases align to TRBD1. The CDR3 has 14 amino acids. The germline V gene has CDR1 MNHNS and CDR2 SASEGT. Losses at the gene ends were 4 bases for V and 4 bases for J; bases not matched to a gene: 6. The CDR3 spells CASSVVRGLETQYF. The CDR3 nucleotides are TGTGCCAGCAGTGTGGTGAGGGGGCTAGAGACCCAGTACTTC.

The chain couples TRBV4-3 to TRBJ1-2; D ambiguous. Germline CDR1 LGHNA, CDR2 YSLEER. The CDR3 consists of 15 residues. V was cut by 4 bases and J by 4 bases, with 16 bases left in between. In DNA form, the CDR3 reads TGCGCCAGCAGCCCCCGTATGGTCGACGGCTATGGCTACACCTTC. Translating gives CASSPRMVDGYGYTF.

The CDR3: CASSIDSRDRRGVFF. DNA of the CDR3: TGTGCCAGTAGTATAGATTCTCGGGACAGGAGAGGGGTGTTCTTC. V and J are TRBV19 and TRBJ2-1, with 8 bases that match TRBD1. CDR3 size: 15 residues. V dropped 0 bases and J dropped 15; count of bases not matched to a gene: 13. The V gene's germline CDR1 is LNHDA and CDR2 SQIVND (reference sequence).

This chain links TRBV21-1 with TRBJ1-1. TRBV21-1 is a listed pseudogene. The CDR3 runs 15 residues. The CDR3 coding sequence is TGTGCCAGCGGACCAGAATCGGTTGCGGGCACTGAAGCTTTCTTT. This gives the protein CASGPESVAGTEAFF.

The rearrangement joins TRBV6-5 to TRBJ2-4; D gene uncertain. V was clipped by 4 bases and J by 8 bases, with 12 bases between them. Looked up from germline, CDR1 is MNHEY and CDR2 is SVGAGI. The CDR3 length is 13 residues. The CDR3 loop is CASSSGGWDIQYF. The DNA for the CDR3 is TGTGCCAGCAGTTCGGGTGGATGGGACATTCAGTACTTC.

The V gene is TRBV28, the J gene TRBJ1-2; D ambiguous. V lost 4 bases and J lost 8, with 8 bases in between. The CDR3 is 11 amino acids. The germline V gene has CDR1 MDHEN and CDR2 SYDVKM. The CDR3: CASSSKGGYTF. As DNA, the CDR3 is TGTGCCAGCAGTTCAAAAGGGGGCTACACCTTC.

This rearrangement joins TRBV18 to TRBJ1-5, with 12 bases aligning to TRBD1. V dropped 1 base and J dropped 9; count of bases not matched to a gene: 13. Germline V lookup: CDR1 KGHSH, CDR2 LQKENI. The CDR3 is made up of 18 amino acids. The CDR3 bases are TGTGCCAGCTCACCACTCGGTCCGGGACAGGGGGCGATTTCGCCCCAGCATTTT. It codes for CASSPLGPGQGAISPQHF.

This clonotype was detected a few times. The chain has TRBV11-3 and TRBJ2-2; 12 bases are a match to TRBD2. The germline V gene encodes CDR1 SGHNT and CDR2 YENEEA. V gave up 5 bases and J gave up 0 bases; unmatched junction bases: 1. CDR3 length: 16 amino acids. In DNA, the CDR3 is TGTGCCAGCAGCCCTAGCGGGGGGGCGAACACCGGGGAGCTGTTTTTT. The encoded protein is CASSPSGGANTGELFF.